These 30 T cell receptor beta chains were all obtained from the same sample, sequenced in a study of blood T cell repertoires in COVID-19. Only in-frame clones appear in the TCRdb table, and some are missing; sequencing was by immunoSEQ multiplex PCR. The sample yields 55,000 to 90,000 clones, more than 75% seen once. Specimen: peripheral blood. The receptors come from a human donor in a cohort sampled during active COVID-19.

The chain is built from TRBV19 and TRBJ2-1; 9 positions match TRBD2. The CDR3 totals 13 residues. V shed 5 bases, J shed 10 bases, and the junction held 6 bases outside the gene matches. Germline V lookup: CDR1 LNHDA, CDR2 SQIVND (reference sequence). DNA of the CDR3: TGTGCCAGTAGTGATTACCTAGCGGGAGAGCAGTTCTTC. Translated: CASSDYLAGEQFF.

This clone was counted once. V and J are TRBV11-2 and TRBJ2-2, with D unclear. CDR3 length: 13 residues. Trimming stripped 5 bases from V and 5 bases from J, with 9 bases between. From germline, CDR1 is SGHAT and CDR2 FQNNGV. The CDR3 here is CASSTRGTGELFF. CDR3 coding DNA: TGTGCCAGCAGCACCCGAGGAACCGGGGAGCTGTTTTTT.

The chain uses TRBV7-3 and TRBJ1-1; 8 bases map to TRBD1. The CDR3 loop spans 15 amino acids. The ends lost 5 bases at V and 2 bases at J; junction bases unmatched: 7. Germline CDR1 is SGHTA and CDR2 is FQGTGA. DNA of the CDR3: TGTGCCAGCAGCGTCCCAGGGGGCGCAAACACTGAAGCTTTCTTT. Protein sequence: CASSVPGGANTEAFF.

This chain links TRBV19 with TRBJ2-6, with TRBD2 matching over 10 bases. This CDR3 has 19 residues. V lost 2 bases to trimming and J lost 2 bases; unmatched junction nucleotides: 9. In germline, CDR1 is LNHDA, CDR2 SQIVND (reference sequence). Here the CDR3 reads CASSIKSQREGTGANVLTF. The CDR3 DNA reads TGTGCCAGTAGTATAAAGTCCCAGCGGGAGGGTACTGGGGCCAACGTCCTGACTTTC.

The rearrangement links TRBV28 to TRBJ2-1, with 7 bases lining up with TRBD2. The CDR3 spans 17 residues. In germline, CDR1 is MDHEN, CDR2 SYDVKM. The junction had 8 bases not matched to a gene; V was cut back by 3 bases and J by 0 bases. CDR3 in amino acids: CASSFQRGSSSYNEQFF. In nucleotides, the CDR3 is TGTGCCAGCAGTTTTCAGCGGGGTTCGAGCTCCTACAATGAGCAGTTCTTC.

The chain has TRBV29-1 and TRBJ2-2; D is perhaps TRBD1 (6 bases). The CDR3 extends over 13 amino acids. Trimming pared 6 bases from V and 6 bases from J, leaving 14 bases between. Per germline, CDR1 SQVTM and CDR2 ANQGSEA. The CDR3 DNA sequence: TGCAGCGTGAGGACAGTGGTCGCCGGGGAGCTGTTTTTT. Its protein is CSVRTVVAGELFF.

V is TRBV10-3 and J is TRBJ2-5; 9 bases are a match to TRBD1. The CDR3 runs 15 residues. J gave up 1 base and V 3 bases, and 3 bases lay outside the gene matches. Germline CDR1 is ENHRY and CDR2 is SYGVKD. The CDR3 region is CAISDPDRGQETQYF. The CDR3 DNA sequence: TGTGCCATCAGTGACCCGGACAGGGGCCAAGAGACCCAGTACTTC.

The chain joins TRBV29-1 to TRBJ1-4; TRBD1 is a possible D gene (5 bases). This CDR3 contains 12 residues. In germline, CDR1 is SQVTM, CDR2 ANQGSEA. V was cut by 6 bases and J by 2 bases, with 7 bases left in between. CDR3 bases: TGCAGCGTCAGACAGACTAATGAAAAACTGTTTTTT. As protein: CSVRQTNEKLFF.

The chain joins TRBV29-1 to TRBJ2-5, with TRBD2 matching over 12 bases. Germline assignment: CDR1 SQVTM and CDR2 ANQGSEA. V shed 3 bases, J shed 3 bases, and the junction held 2 bases outside the gene matches. This CDR3 is 14 amino acids long. CDR3: CSVERTSGKETQYF. The CDR3 bases are TGCAGCGTTGAGCGGACTAGCGGGAAAGAGACCCAGTACTTC.

The rearrangement uses TRBV5-6 and TRBJ1-6, with D hard to call. The ends were cut back, 4 bases at V and 6 bases at J, with 11 bases in the middle. The germline CDR1 and CDR2 sequences are SGHDT and YYEEEE. This CDR3 spans 14 amino acids. The CDR3 DNA reads TGTGCCAGCAGCAAGGAGATCAGTAATTCACCCCTCCACTTT. Translation gives CASSKEISNSPLHF. The variable domain in full, with the rest retrieved from reference TRBV5-6 and TRBJ1-6, is DAGVTQSPTHLIKTRGQQVTLRCSPKSGHDTVSWYQQALGQGPQFIFQYYEEEERQRGNFPDRFSGHQFPNYSSELNVNALLLGDSALYLCASSKEISNSPLHFGNGTRLTVT.

The chain combines TRBV29-1 with TRBJ2-2, with D possibly matching TRBD2 (6 bases). Germline lookup yields CDR1 SQVTM and CDR2 ANQGSEA. Trimming pared 5 bases from V and 0 bases from J, leaving 10 bases between. The CDR3 sequence is 14 residues long. For the CDR3, the DNA is TGCAGCGTTCCCCGGGAGTCGAACACCGGGGAGCTGTTTTTT. Translated: CSVPRESNTGELFF.

This clone was seen a single time. The chain carries TRBV15 and TRBJ2-3; D is possibly TRBD2 (6 bases). The V and J ends lost 5 bases and 6 bases respectively, with 15 bases between them. Germline V gene sequence: CDR1 LNHNV, CDR2 YYDKDF (reference sequence). The CDR3 sequence is 14 residues long. CDR3 amino acids: CATSVGTAHDTQYF. The DNA for the CDR3 is TGTGCCACCAGCGTCGGGACTGCACATGATACGCAGTATTTT.

The rearrangement uses TRBV24-1 and TRBJ2-3; 8 bases fit TRBD1. With 5 bases clipped from V and 6 bases from J, the junction kept 6 bases outside the gene matches. The CDR3 extends over 14 amino acids. Germline V CDR1 and CDR2: KGHDR, SFDVKD. CDR3 loop: CATSGTGSIDTQYF. For the CDR3, the DNA is TGTGCCACCAGTGGGACAGGGTCTATTGATACGCAGTATTTT.

The chain employs TRBV27 and TRBJ2-7; TRBD2 matches at 11 bases. The CDR3 has 16 residues. In germline, CDR1 is MNHEY, CDR2 SMNVEV (reference sequence). The ends lost 5 bases at V and 2 bases at J; junction bases unmatched: 8. The chain's CDR3 is CASSTTGLAAPYEQYF. Here the CDR3 DNA reads TGTGCCAGCAGTACCACGGGACTAGCGGCTCCCTACGAGCAGTACTTC.

The chain employs TRBV11-2 and TRBJ2-1; 10 bases align to TRBD2. Looked up from germline, CDR1 is SGHAT and CDR2 is FQNNGV. V shed 5 bases, J shed 6 bases, and the junction held 10 bases outside the gene matches. The CDR3 is made up of 16 amino acids. For the CDR3, the DNA is TGTGCCAGCAGCCTACTTCTAGCGGGAGCCGGCAATGAGCAGTTCTTC. Amino acids: CASSLLLAGAGNEQFF.

V and J are TRBV6-1 and TRBJ2-2; D not resolved. Germline V gene data show CDR1 as MNHNS and CDR2 as SASEGT. V was clipped by 3 bases and J by 8 bases, with 16 bases between them. The length of the CDR3 is 15 residues. CDR3: CASSELRTVRGELFF. The CDR3 nucleotides are TGTGCCAGCAGTGAGCTAAGAACGGTCCGGGGGGAGCTGTTTTTT.

V gene TRBV5-4 combines with J gene TRBJ2-7, with D perhaps matching TRBD2 (6 bases). V was clipped by 0 bases and J by 2 bases, with 15 bases between them. CDR3 length equals 16 residues. Germline CDR1 is SGHNT and CDR2 is YYREEE (reference sequence). The CDR3, as DNA: TGTGCCAGCAGCTTGGCCGGGACTGGACGAACCTACGAGCAGTACGTC. Its translation is CASSLAGTGRTYEQYV.

In its sample, this clone was seen once. The chain employs TRBV30 and TRBJ2-2; tentatively, D is TRBD2 (6 bases). Trimming removed 8 bases at V and 1 base at J, with 11 bases between. This CDR3 is built from 13 residues. Germline assignment: CDR1 GTSNPN and CDR2 SVGIG (reference sequence). The CDR3 DNA follows: TGTGCCGCAGGGCGGGGGAACACCGGGGAGCTGTTTTTT. This translates into CAAGRGNTGELFF.

The V call is TRBV19, the J call TRBJ1-2, with 11 positions matching TRBD1. The CDR3 length is 14 residues. V lost 7 bases, J lost 5 bases, and 6 bases stayed unmatched. CDR1 is LNHDA and CDR2 is SQIVND in the germline V gene (reference sequence). In DNA form, the CDR3 reads TGTGCCAGTACCGGACAGGGGGCGGAATATGGCTACACCTTC. Translating gives CASTGQGAEYGYTF.

The chain carries TRBV15 and TRBJ2-2; 7 bases fit TRBD2. Per germline, CDR1 LNHNV and CDR2 YYDKDF (reference sequence). V shed 4 bases and J 4 bases; nucleotides not matched to a gene: 6. The CDR3 runs 15 residues. The DNA of the CDR3 is TGTGCCACCAGCAATGAGGGGAGGGCCACCGGGGAGCTGTTTTTT. Translating gives CATSNEGRATGELFF. Combining the CDR3 with reference TRBV15 and TRBJ2-2 gives the whole variable domain DAMVIQNPRYQVTQFGKPVTLSCSQTLNHNVMYWYQQKSSQAPKLLFHYYDKDFNNEADTPDNFQSRRPNTSFCFLDIRSPGLGDTAMYLCATSNEGRATGELFFGEGSRLTVL.

The chain is built from TRBV6-5 and TRBJ2-7, with 9 bases aligning to TRBD1. CDR3 length equals 16 residues. Unmatched junction bases numbered 5, after V lost 2 bases and J lost 0 bases. Germline values: CDR1 MNHEY, CDR2 SVGAGI. The CDR3 DNA is TGTGCCAGCAGTTACGGACAGGGGATCCTCTCCTACGAGCAGTACTTC. Translated: CASSYGQGILSYEQYF.

The chain carries TRBV11-3 and TRBJ2-1, with TRBD2 matching over 7 bases. The length of the CDR3 is 15 residues. Trimming at V came to 3 bases and at J to 3 bases, leaving 5 bases not matched to a gene. Germline-derived CDR1 and CDR2 are SGHNT and YENEEA. The CDR3, as DNA: TGTGCCAGCAGCTTCCCCAGCGGGGTCTACAATGAGCAGTTCTTC. Its protein is CASSFPSGVYNEQFF.

This chain joins TRBV6-4 and TRBJ2-1; D remains ambiguous. V shed 5 bases and J shed 4 bases, with 15 bases lying between them. The CDR3 has 15 residues. Germline CDR1 reads MRHNA; CDR2 reads SNTAGT. As DNA, the CDR3 is TGTGCCAGCAGTTCGTACAAGGCCGGGTACAATGAGCAGTTCTTC. This sequence encodes CASSSYKAGYNEQFF.

The genes are TRBV5-6 and TRBJ2-7; perhaps TRBD2 as D (7 bases). Per germline, CDR1 SGHDT and CDR2 YYEEEE. The CDR3 is 19 residues long. Between the trimmed V and J ends, which lost 3 bases and 2 bases, there was a span of 27 bases. The CDR3 region has the DNA TGTGCCAGCAGCTCCCCCGGGGGCGGGACTAAGCCTGGACCCTACGAGCAGTACTTC. This translates into CASSSPGGGTKPGPYEQYF.

The CDR3 is CASSAPGGGGSPLHF. CDR3 DNA sequence: TGCGCCAGCAGCGCACCGGGAGGGGGGGGATCACCCCTCCACTTT. The V and J genes are TRBV5-1 and TRBJ1-6, with D possibly matching TRBD1 (6 bases). The CDR3 loop spans 15 amino acids. Trimming removed 4 bases from V and 10 bases from J, with 18 bases in between. The germline gives CDR1 SGHRS, CDR2 YFSETQ.

The chain has TRBV2 and TRBJ2-5; D gene ambiguous. With 5 bases removed from V and 5 bases from J, the gap between germline ends came to 12 bases. CDR1 and CDR2 (germline): SNHLY, FYNNEI. This CDR3 has 13 residues. This CDR3 reads CASSSLNRETQYF. CDR3 bases: TGTGCCAGCAGTTCGCTCAACCGGGAGACCCAGTACTTC.

The rearrangement links TRBV5-6 to TRBJ2-7; TRBD1 matches at 7 bases. The CDR3 is 15 residues long. In germline, CDR1 is SGHDT, CDR2 YYEEEE. V trimming: 3 bases; J trimming: 1 base; junction bases outside the gene matches: 7. The CDR3 DNA reads as TGTGCCAGCAGCTCCTTTCCGACAGGGTCCTACGAGCAGTACTTC. This encodes CASSSFPTGSYEQYF.

The J gene is TRBJ2-5, the V gene TRBV7-2; possible D gene TRBD1, 7 bases. Germline loops: CDR1 SGHTA, CDR2 FQGNSA. The CDR3 is 13 amino acids. Trimming left V 4 bases short and J 5 bases short, with 11 bases between. CDR3 protein: CASSSGGWETQYF. The CDR3 DNA reads as TGTGCCAGCAGCTCAGGGGGGTGGGAGACCCAGTACTTC.

The genes are TRBV6-5 and TRBJ2-7, with 9 bases aligning to TRBD1. The CDR3 length is 15 residues. Germline CDR1 reads MNHEY; CDR2 reads SVGAGI. The V and J ends lost 4 bases and 7 bases, in that order; junction bases with no gene match: 11. The CDR3 DNA follows: TGTGCCAGCAGTTCACCGGGACAGGGTCGAGGGGAGCAGTACGTC. This codes for CASSSPGQGRGEQYV.

V usage is TRBV5-4 and J usage is TRBJ1-1; 8 nucleotides line up with TRBD1. Germline lookup yields CDR1 SGHNT and CDR2 YYREEE (reference sequence). The CDR3 loop spans 14 amino acids. Unmatched junction bases numbered 5, after V lost 4 bases and J lost 3 bases. DNA of the CDR3: TGTGCCAGCAGCCCGACAGGGGACGACACTGAAGCTTTCTTT. Translation: CASSPTGDDTEAFF.